The sequence of this TCR beta chain was determined in a study of T cells after yellow fever vaccination. One entry per CDR3 protein results from TCRdb running MiXCR on the 5' RACE reads. The sample has about 310,000 distinct CDR3 sequences; around 4% are singletons. The CDR3 is 15 residues long. The ends were cut back, 5 bases at V and 3 bases at J, with 15 bases in the middle. Germline loops: CDR1 SGHTA, CDR2 FQGNSA. General study findings and limits: Most primary-vaccination clones reappeared after the booster (approximately 95% CD4, 88% CD8).

Many counts were recorded for this clonotype. Its specificity is unknown. This clonotype was sampled from a man aged 18 to 30 who received the YFV17D yellow fever vaccine. The V gene is TRBV7-2, the J gene TRBJ2-3, with D perhaps matching TRBD2 (6 bases). Sequencing used PBMCs, obtained on the day of the yellow fever booster vaccination. The CDR3 protein is CASSGGLDGTDTQYF. The DNA of the CDR3 is TGTGCCAGCAGCGGAGGGCTAGATGGGACAGATACGCAGTATTTT.